These T cell receptor beta chains were read from a single sample in a study of T cells after yellow fever vaccination. TCRdb redid the calling of the 5' RACE reads with MiXCR, one entry per CDR3 protein. This table holds 310,000 or so distinct CDR3 sequences, around 4% found once. Sample: PBMCs, taken on the day of the yellow fever booster vaccination. Source of these receptors: a man between 18 and 35 years old who received the YFV17D yellow fever vaccine. Both conserved end residues are part of each CDR3. Fields, in order: CDR3 protein, CDR3 DNA, J gene, V gene, clone size, D gene. A D gene is named only where the DNA matches it firmly. Clone sizes are given selectively: once, few, many, or a class where the clone is expanded.

CSARPKGLHLLYGYTF,TGCAGTGCTAGACCGAAGGGACTCCATCTACTCTATGGCTACACCTTC,TRBJ1-2,TRBV20-1,many,.
CASSSTGTTTDTQYF,TGTGCCAGCAGTTCTACCGGGACTACGACAGATACGCAGTATTTT,TRBJ2-3,TRBV6-5,few,TRBD2
CASDPTSGGALQFF,TGTGCCTCTGACCCGACTAGCGGGGGGGCCCTTCAGTTCTTC,TRBJ2-1,TRBV30,many,TRBD2
CASSPPSLGTEAFF,TGTGCCAGCTCACCACCCTCCCTGGGGACTGAAGCTTTCTTT,TRBJ1-1,TRBV18,many,.
CASSSVGGYTF,TGTGCCAGCAGCTCAGTTGGAGGCTACACCTTC,TRBJ1-2,TRBV7-9,.,.
CASSFRGQLNTEAFF,TGCGCCAGCAGCTTCAGAGGACAGCTGAACACTGAAGCTTTCTTT,TRBJ1-1,TRBV5-1,many,.
CASSPGAYEQYF,TGTGCCAGCAGTCCAGGGGCCTACGAGCAGTACTTC,TRBJ2-7,TRBV3-1,many,.
CASSLPRKAAGTGELFF,TGTGCCAGCAGCCTCCCTCGGAAGGCTGCGGGCACCGGGGAGCTGTTTTTT,TRBJ2-2,TRBV7-8,.,.
CASSFGQAYEAFF,TGTGCCAGCAGCTTTGGACAGGCATATGAAGCTTTCTTT,TRBJ1-1,TRBV28,.,TRBD1
CSATRGSQRNTEAFF,TGCAGTGCTACCCGAGGAAGCCAGAGGAACACTGAAGCTTTCTTT,TRBJ1-1,TRBV20-1,.,.
CASRPEGPYGYTF,TGTGCCAGCAGGCCGGAGGGTCCATATGGCTACACCTTC,TRBJ1-2,TRBV6-6,many,.
CASRSGGADTGELFF,TGTGCCAGTAGGAGTGGGGGGGCTGACACCGGGGAGCTGTTTTTT,TRBJ2-2,TRBV12-3/TRBV12-4,.,.
CASSDRGGEQYF,TGTGCCAGCAGCGACAGGGGAGGCGAGCAGTACTTC,TRBJ2-7,TRBV7-9,few,TRBD1
CASSPLPGGTDEQYF,TGTGCCAGCAGCCCTTTACCCGGCGGGACCGACGAGCAGTACTTC,TRBJ2-7,TRBV7-2,many,.
CASRELMAGMNTEAFF,TGTGCCAGCAGGGAGTTAATGGCGGGGATGAACACTGAAGCTTTCTTT,TRBJ1-1,TRBV7-9,.,.
CASSKRQGNTGELFF,TGCGCCAGCAGCAAAAGACAGGGAAACACCGGGGAGCTGTTTTTT,TRBJ2-2,TRBV5-1,many,TRBD1
CASSLNEEGFTEAFF,TGTGCCAGCAGCCTCAATGAGGAGGGGTTCACTGAAGCTTTCTTT,TRBJ1-1,TRBV21-1,.,.
CAISGTGESGEQFF,TGTGCCATCAGCGGGACAGGGGAATCTGGTGAGCAGTTCTTC,TRBJ2-1,TRBV10-3,.,TRBD1
CASSRTEALFF,TGTGCCAGTAGCAGGACGGAAGCCCTGTTTTTT,TRBJ1-4,TRBV19,few,.
CASSIWQSTDTQYF,TGTGCCAGTAGTATATGGCAGAGCACAGATACGCAGTATTTT,TRBJ2-3,TRBV19,many,.
CASSATGRRDNEQFF,TGCGCCAGCAGCGCGACGGGACGCAGAGACAATGAGCAGTTCTTC,TRBJ2-1,TRBV5-1,many,.
CASSDRGGNEQFF,TGTGCCAGCTCAGACCGGGGAGGGAATGAGCAGTTCTTC,TRBJ2-1,TRBV18,.,TRBD2
CASSYSPGFGYTF,TGTGCCAGCAGTTACTCGCCCGGGTTCGGCTACACCTTC,TRBJ1-2,TRBV6-2/TRBV6-3,few,.
CASSLAEWGRETQYF,TGTGCCAGCAGCTTAGCCGAATGGGGTCGGGAGACCCAGTACTTC,TRBJ2-5,TRBV7-2,.,.
CASSQESAGGRETQYF,TGTGCCAGCAGCCAAGAGAGCGCCGGGGGGAGGGAGACCCAGTACTTC,TRBJ2-5,TRBV4-2,many,TRBD2
CASSLGPGTGGDTQYF,TGTGCCAGCAGCTTGGGCCCGGGGACAGGGGGCGATACGCAGTATTTT,TRBJ2-3,TRBV7-2,few,TRBD1
CSARDMTSGANVLTF,TGCAGTGCTAGAGATATGACATCTGGGGCCAACGTCCTGACTTTC,TRBJ2-6,TRBV20-1,.,.